This TCR beta chain is drawn from a study of T cell changes during pregnancy in multiple sclerosis. V lost 0 bases to trimming and J lost 8 bases, with 13 bases between them. Germline CDR1 and CDR2: PRHDT and FYEKMQ (reference sequence). This CDR3 has 14 residues. Some clones are missing from TCRdb's copy, which holds only in-frame ones; the method was immunoSEQ multiplex PCR. The profile shows about 29,000 clones, approximately 90% of them singletons. This receptor was taken from a female donor with multiple sclerosis, enrolled in a pregnancy study. J is TRBJ1-2 and V is TRBV13; a possible D gene is TRBD1 (6 bases). Sequences were derived from CD8+ T cells from peripheral blood mononuclear cells, sampled after pregnancy. In DNA form, the CDR3 reads TGTGCCAGCAGCTTAGGCGGGGCAGGGGACGGCTACACCTTC. This gives the protein CASSLGGAGDGYTF.